The T cell receptor beta chain described here comes from a study of blood T cell repertoires in COVID-19. Study background: Some COVID-19 samples were acute and others convalescent; all came from the United States, Italy and Spain.

Germline loops: CDR1 LGHDT, CDR2 YNNKEL (reference sequence). The CDR3 totals 13 residues. Trimming took 0 bases from V and 6 from J, leaving 8 bases between them. In the original workflow: By means of reference gene primer amplification, nucleated cell counts were estimated. The method was immunoSEQ multiplex PCR; TCRdb's version includes in-frame clones alone and lacks a portion of them. V and J calls and clone size come straight from that table; D and trimming were deduced from the DNA. The sample has approximately 190,000 clones, approximately 81% seen once. Sequencing used peripheral blood. The receptor was isolated from a human donor in a cohort sampled during active COVID-19. The chain combines TRBV3-1 (or the pseudogene TRBV3-2) with TRBJ1-1; possible D gene TRBD1, 5 bases. The CDR3 loop is CASSQDEGAEAFF. As DNA, the CDR3 is TGTGCCAGCAGCCAAGATGAAGGGGCTGAAGCTTTCTTT.